This T cell receptor beta chain was obtained from a study of blood T cell repertoires in COVID-19. Overall study context: Spain, Italy and the United States supplied samples that represented acute and convalescent COVID-19. Sources were T cells, B-cell-depleted T cells, or PBMCs; the material itself was cDNA or gDNA.

V gave up 4 bases and J gave up 6 bases; unmatched junction bases: 20. The CDR3 has 19 amino acids. Germline loops: CDR1 LNHDA, CDR2 SQIVND (reference sequence). The count of this clone is one. In the original processing: The authors estimated nucleated cell counts from reference gene primer amplification. Repertoires were generated with immunoSEQ multiplex PCR, while TCRdb's copy carries only in-frame clones and drops some. The D gene and trimming were derived from the DNA, and the V and J assignments and clone size from that table. The repertoire has about 70,000 clones, around 86% of them found once; the top ten carry 11%.

The chain employs TRBV19 and TRBJ2-2, with 7 bases aligning to TRBD2. The source of this sequence is a woman in her late teens or twenties with acute or convalescent COVID-19. The sample taken for sequencing was peripheral blood. The CDR3: CASSNRDYGLVGSPGELFF. The CDR3 coding sequence is TGTGCCAGTAGTAACCGGGACTACGGCCTTGTGGGGTCGCCCGGGGAGCTGTTTTTT.